This TCR beta chain was documented in a study of blood T cell repertoires in COVID-19. At the level of the study: Sites in the United States, Italy and Spain provided acute and convalescent COVID-19 samples. Sample material is recorded as cDNA or gDNA derived from T cells, B-cell-depleted T cells, or PBMCs.

Profiling relied on immunoSEQ multiplex PCR, and the TCRdb table lists in-frame clones only, not all of them. Among a few hundred thousand clones listed, approximately 90% were seen once. V was clipped by 3 bases and J by 4 bases; unmatched bases: 7. Germline V gene data show CDR1 as LNHDA and CDR2 as SQIVND (reference sequence). This CDR3 is 16 amino acids long. Sequenced material: PBMCs or T cells enriched from blood (not recorded which). The rearrangement joins TRBV19 to TRBJ1-2; 11 bases line up with TRBD1. This receptor was taken from a woman in her fifties or sixties who had recovered from COVID-19. DNA of the CDR3: TGTGCCAGTAGTATCAGGACAGGGGGCTCCTCCTATGGCTACACCTTC. It codes for CASSIRTGGSSYGYTF. The full variable domain, its missing parts supplied by reference TRBV19 and TRBJ1-2, is DGGITQSPKYLFRKEGQNVTLSCEQNLNHDAMYWYRQDPGQGLRLIYYSQIVNDFQKGDIAEGYSVSREKKESFPLTVTSAQKNPTAFYLCASSIRTGGSSYGYTFGSGTRLTVV.